The entry below gives a single TCR beta chain sequence along with its context. TCR analog templates of synthetic origin were spiked into each PCR. Repertoires were generated with immunoSEQ multiplex PCR, while TCRdb's copy carries only in-frame clones and drops some. The data show roughly 77,000 clones, 84% seen once. This sample is part of a study of PD-L1 blockade in urothelial cancer. Study information: It was at 3 weeks (second dose) and 6 weeks after treatment start that blood was analyzed.

The sample's time point: pretreatment peripheral blood. For each patient, 1 to 8 samples were obtained, pretreatment and on-treatment. The CDR3 runs 19 residues. Trimming took 5 bases from V and 0 from J; bases not matched to a gene: 15. Per germline, CDR1 MDHEN and CDR2 SYDVKM. The receptor was isolated from a woman between 65 and 79 years old with urothelial cancer. The rearrangement joins TRBV28 to TRBJ1-4; TRBD1 matches 7 bases. The sample in question was PBMCs, obtained around atezolizumab (anti-PD-L1) treatment. CDR3 DNA sequence: TGTGCCAGCAGTCAACCAGCCTTACAGGGGACAGCAACTAATGAAAAACTGTTTTTT. Translation gives CASSQPALQGTATNEKLFF.